This T cell receptor beta chain was recovered during a study of blood T cell repertoires in COVID-19. Study in general: T cells, B-cell-depleted T cells, or PBMCs supplied cDNA or gDNA.

Participants were placed into cohorts based on the clinical history they reported. Recovery among Cohort 3 donors was established by two negative PCRs, clearance, or symptom resolution. Generated by immunoSEQ multiplex PCR, the TCRdb table keeps only in-frame clones and is missing some. Seen here are some 170,000 clones, about 79% observed once, and the top ten hold about 15%. This clone has a single count. The receptor comes from a middle-aged man who had recovered from COVID-19. Sequencing was done on a sample of PBMCs or T cells enriched from blood (not recorded which).

CDR3 sequence reads: CASSLIGGENEKLFF. Here the CDR3 DNA reads TGTGCCAGCAGCTTGATAGGAGGGGAAAATGAAAAACTGTTTTTT. The rearrangement joins TRBV5-4 to TRBJ1-4, with a weak D call TRBD1 (5 bases). V was trimmed by 1 base and J by 5 bases, leaving 12 bases between them. From germline, CDR1 is SGHNT and CDR2 YYREEE (reference sequence). The CDR3 contains 15 residues.